What follows is one TCR beta chain and its context. Its matching antigen is unknown. These data are taken from a study of T cell responses to AZD1222 COVID-19 vaccine. The study's findings and limits: Samples come after the peak T cell response, not at day 14. In a largely white British group with more females than males, clonal diversity was possibly underestimated. Distributed over spike, vaccine-associated CD4 TCRs predominated at 160-218 and 743-854. Per reports, nearly half of all spike-specific TCRs target regions that are unmutated in variants.

This table comes from immunoSEQ multiplex PCR, and its TCRdb copy is limited to in-frame clones, with some not included. The sample lists around 78,000 clones, approximately 86% seen once, with more than 4.5% in the top ten. Sequencing used peripheral blood, obtained on day 0 of MenACWY control vaccination. The origin of this receptor is an adult in good health.

In DNA, the CDR3 is TGTGCCAGCAGTGAACCCGGCTCTAGCACAGATACGCAGTATTTT. Its protein is CASSEPGSSTDTQYF. This chain uses TRBV6-1 with TRBJ2-3; D is ambiguous. This CDR3 contains 15 residues. CDR1 is MNHNS and CDR2 is SASEGT in the germline V gene. Deletions cut 2 bases from V and 0 bases from J, with 9 bases between.